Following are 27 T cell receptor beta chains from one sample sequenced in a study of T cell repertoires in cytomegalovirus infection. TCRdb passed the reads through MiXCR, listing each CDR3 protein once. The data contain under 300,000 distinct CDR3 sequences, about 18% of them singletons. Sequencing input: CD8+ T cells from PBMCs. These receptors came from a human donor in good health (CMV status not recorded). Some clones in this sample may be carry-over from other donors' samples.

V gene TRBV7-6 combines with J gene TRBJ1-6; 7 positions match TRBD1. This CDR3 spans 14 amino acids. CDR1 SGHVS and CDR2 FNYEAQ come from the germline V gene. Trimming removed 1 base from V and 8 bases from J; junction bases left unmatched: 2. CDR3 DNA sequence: TGTGCCAGCAGCTTAGTAGGGGGCGATTCACCCCTCCACTTT. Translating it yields CASSLVGGDSPLHF. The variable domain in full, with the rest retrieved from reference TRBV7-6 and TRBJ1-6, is GAGVSQSPRYKVTKRGQDVALRCDPISGHVSLYWYRQALGQGPEFLTYFNYEAQQDKSGLPNDRFSAERPEGSISTLTIQRTEQRDSAMYRCASSLVGGDSPLHFGNGTRLTVT.

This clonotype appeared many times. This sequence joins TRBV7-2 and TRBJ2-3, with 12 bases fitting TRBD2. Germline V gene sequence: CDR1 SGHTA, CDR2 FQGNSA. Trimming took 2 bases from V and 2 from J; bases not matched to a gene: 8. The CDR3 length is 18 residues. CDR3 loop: CASSLNRLAGGPTDTQYF. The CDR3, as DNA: TGTGCCAGCAGCTTAAATCGGCTAGCGGGGGGGCCCACAGATACGCAGTATTTT.

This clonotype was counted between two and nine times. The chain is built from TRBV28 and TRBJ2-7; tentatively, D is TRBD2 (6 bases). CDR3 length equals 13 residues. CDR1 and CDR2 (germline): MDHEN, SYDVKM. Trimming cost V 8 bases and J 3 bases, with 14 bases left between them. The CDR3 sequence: CASGRWGDYEQYF. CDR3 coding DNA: TGTGCCAGCGGCCGTTGGGGGGACTACGAGCAGTACTTC.

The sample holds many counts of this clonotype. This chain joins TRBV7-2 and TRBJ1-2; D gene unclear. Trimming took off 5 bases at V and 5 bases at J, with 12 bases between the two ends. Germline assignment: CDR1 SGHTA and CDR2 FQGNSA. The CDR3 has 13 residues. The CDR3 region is CASSLGSSYGYTF. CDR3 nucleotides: TGTGCCAGCAGCCTTGGGTCCTCGTATGGCTACACCTTC.

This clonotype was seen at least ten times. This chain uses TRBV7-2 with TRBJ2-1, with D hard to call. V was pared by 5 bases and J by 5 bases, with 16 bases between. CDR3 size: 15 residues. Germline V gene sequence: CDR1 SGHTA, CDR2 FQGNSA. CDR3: CASSRTLQTHNEQFF. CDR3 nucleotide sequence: TGTGCCAGCAGCCGGACCCTCCAGACGCACAATGAGCAGTTCTTC.

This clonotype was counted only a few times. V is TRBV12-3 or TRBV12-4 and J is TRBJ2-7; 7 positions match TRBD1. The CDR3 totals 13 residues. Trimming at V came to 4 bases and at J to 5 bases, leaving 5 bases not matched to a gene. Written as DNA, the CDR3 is TGTGCCAGCAGTTCCGGGACAGCAAACGAGCAGTACTTC. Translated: CASSSGTANEQYF.

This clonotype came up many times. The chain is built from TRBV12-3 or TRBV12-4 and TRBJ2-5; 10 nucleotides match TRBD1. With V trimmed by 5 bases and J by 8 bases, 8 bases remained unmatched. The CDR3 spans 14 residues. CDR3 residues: CASSLTGGSGTQYF. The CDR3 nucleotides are TGTGCCAGCAGTCTGACAGGGGGCTCGGGTACCCAGTACTTC.

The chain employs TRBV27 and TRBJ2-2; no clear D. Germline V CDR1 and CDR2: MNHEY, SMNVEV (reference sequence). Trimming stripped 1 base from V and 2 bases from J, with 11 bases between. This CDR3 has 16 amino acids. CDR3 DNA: TGTGCCAGCAGTTTATTAGGCCAGGCCAACACCGGGGAGCTGTTTTTT. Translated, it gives CASSLLGQANTGELFF.

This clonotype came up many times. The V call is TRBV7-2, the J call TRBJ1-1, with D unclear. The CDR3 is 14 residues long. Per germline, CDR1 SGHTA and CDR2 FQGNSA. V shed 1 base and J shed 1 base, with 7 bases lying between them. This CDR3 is CASSLGHRNTEAFF. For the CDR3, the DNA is TGTGCCAGCAGCTTAGGACACAGGAACACTGAAGCTTTCTTT. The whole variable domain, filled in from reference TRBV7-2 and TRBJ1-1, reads GAGVSQSPSNKVTEKGKDVELRCDPISGHTALYWYRQSLGQGLEFLIYFQGNSAPDKSGLPSDRFSAERTGGSVSTLTIQRTQQEDSAVYLCASSLGHRNTEAFFGQGTRLTVV.

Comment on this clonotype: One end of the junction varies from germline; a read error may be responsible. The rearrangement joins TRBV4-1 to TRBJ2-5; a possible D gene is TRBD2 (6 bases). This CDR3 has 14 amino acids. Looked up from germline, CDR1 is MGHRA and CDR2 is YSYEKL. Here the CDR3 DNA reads TGTGCCAGCAGCCAAGTCGGTAGCGGAGAGACCCAGTACTTC. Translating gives CASSQVGSGETQYF.

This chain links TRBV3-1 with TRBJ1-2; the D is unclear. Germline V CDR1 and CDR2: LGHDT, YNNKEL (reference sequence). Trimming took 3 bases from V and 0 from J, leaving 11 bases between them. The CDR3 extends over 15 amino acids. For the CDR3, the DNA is TGTGCCAGCAGCCATGCCGGGAGGACTAACTATGGCTACACCTTC. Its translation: CASSHAGRTNYGYTF.

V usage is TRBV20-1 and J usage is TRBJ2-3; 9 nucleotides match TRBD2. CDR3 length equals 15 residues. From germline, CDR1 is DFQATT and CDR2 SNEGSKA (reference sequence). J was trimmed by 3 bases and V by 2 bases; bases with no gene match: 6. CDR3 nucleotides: TGCAGTGCTAGAAGGGGACTAGCAGGGACAGATACGCAGTATTTT. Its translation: CSARRGLAGTDTQYF.

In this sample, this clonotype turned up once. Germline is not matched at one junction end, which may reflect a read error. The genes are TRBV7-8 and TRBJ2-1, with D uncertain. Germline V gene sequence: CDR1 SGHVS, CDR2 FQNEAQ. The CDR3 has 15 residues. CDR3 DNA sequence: TGTGCCAGCAGCCTATGGGCGCTAGAATACAATGAACAGTTCTTC. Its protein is CASSLWALEYNEQFF.

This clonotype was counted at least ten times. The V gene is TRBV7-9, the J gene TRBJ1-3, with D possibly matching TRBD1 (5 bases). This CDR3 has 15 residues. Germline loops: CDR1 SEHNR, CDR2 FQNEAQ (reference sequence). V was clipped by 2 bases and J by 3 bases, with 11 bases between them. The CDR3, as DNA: TGTGCCAGCAGCTTACCAGGGAATTATGGAAACACCATATATTTT. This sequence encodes CASSLPGNYGNTIYF.

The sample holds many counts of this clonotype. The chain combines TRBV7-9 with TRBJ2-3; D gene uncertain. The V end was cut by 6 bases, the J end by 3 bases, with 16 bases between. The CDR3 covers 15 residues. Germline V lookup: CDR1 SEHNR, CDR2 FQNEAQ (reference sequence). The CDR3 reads CASSYYLTATDTQYF. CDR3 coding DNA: TGTGCCAGCAGTTACTACCTAACAGCGACAGATACGCAGTATTTT.

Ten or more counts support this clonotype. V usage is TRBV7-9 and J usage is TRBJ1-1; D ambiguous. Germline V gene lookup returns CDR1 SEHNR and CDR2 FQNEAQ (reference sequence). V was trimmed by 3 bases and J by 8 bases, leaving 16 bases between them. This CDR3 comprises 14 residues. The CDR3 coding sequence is TGTGCCAGCAGCTTTGAGGGAAGCCAGGAAGAAGCTTTCTTT. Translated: CASSFEGSQEEAFF. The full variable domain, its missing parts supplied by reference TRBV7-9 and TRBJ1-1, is DTGVSQNPRHKITKRGQNVTFRCDPISEHNRLYWYRQTLGQGPEFLTYFQNEAQLEKSRLLSDRFSAERPKGSFSTLEIQRTEQGDSAMYLCASSFEGSQEEAFFGQGTRLTVV.

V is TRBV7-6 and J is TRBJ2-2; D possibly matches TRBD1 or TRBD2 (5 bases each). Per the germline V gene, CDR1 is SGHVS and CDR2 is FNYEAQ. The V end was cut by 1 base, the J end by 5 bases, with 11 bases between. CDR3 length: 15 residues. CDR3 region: CASSLDDRLTGELFF. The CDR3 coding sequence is TGTGCCAGCAGCTTAGACGACAGACTAACCGGGGAGCTGTTTTTT.

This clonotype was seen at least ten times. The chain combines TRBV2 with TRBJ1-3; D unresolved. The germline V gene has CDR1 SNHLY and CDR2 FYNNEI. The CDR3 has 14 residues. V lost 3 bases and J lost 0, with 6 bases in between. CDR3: CASSDWFSGNTIYF. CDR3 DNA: TGTGCCAGCAGTGACTGGTTCTCTGGAAACACCATATATTTT.

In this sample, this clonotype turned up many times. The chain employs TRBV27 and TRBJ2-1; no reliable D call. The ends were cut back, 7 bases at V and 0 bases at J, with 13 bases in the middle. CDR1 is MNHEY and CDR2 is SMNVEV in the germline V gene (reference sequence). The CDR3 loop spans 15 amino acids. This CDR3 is CASMAHRSSYNEQFF. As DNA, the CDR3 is TGTGCCAGCATGGCTCACAGAAGCTCCTACAATGAGCAGTTCTTC.

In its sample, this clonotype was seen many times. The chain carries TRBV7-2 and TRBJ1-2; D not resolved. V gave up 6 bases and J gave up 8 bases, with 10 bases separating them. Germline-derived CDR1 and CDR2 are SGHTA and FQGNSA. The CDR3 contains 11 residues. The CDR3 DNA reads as TGTGCCAGCAGGGGTGGACGGGGCTACACCTTC. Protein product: CASRGGRGYTF. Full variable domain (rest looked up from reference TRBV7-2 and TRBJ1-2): GAGVSQSPSNKVTEKGKDVELRCDPISGHTALYWYRQSLGQGLEFLIYFQGNSAPDKSGLPSDRFSAERTGGSVSTLTIQRTQQEDSAVYLCASRGGRGYTFGSGTRLTVV.

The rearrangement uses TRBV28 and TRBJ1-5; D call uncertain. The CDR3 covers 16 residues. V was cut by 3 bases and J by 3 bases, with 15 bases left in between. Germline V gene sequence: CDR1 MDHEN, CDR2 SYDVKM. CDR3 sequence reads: CASSLSGFLVNQPQHF. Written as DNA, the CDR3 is TGTGCCAGCAGTTTGTCGGGTTTCCTGGTCAATCAGCCCCAGCATTTT.

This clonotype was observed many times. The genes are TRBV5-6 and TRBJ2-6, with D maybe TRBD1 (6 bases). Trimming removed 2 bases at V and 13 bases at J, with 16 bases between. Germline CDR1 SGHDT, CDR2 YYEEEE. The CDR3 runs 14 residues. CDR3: CASSFSQTQGVLTF. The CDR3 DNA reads TGTGCCAGCAGCTTCTCCCAGACTCAGGGGGTCCTGACTTTC.

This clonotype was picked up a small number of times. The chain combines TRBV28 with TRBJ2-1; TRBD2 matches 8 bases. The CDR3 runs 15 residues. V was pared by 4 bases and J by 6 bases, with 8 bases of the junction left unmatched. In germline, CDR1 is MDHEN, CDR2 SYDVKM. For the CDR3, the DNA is TGTGCCAGCAGTTACACCGGGACTAGGATCAATGAGCAGTTCTTC. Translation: CASSYTGTRINEQFF.

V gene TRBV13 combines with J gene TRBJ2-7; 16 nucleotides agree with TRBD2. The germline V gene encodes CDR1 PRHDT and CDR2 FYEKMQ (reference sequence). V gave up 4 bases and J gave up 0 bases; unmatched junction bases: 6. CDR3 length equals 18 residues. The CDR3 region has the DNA TGTGCCAGCAGCTGGGGACTAGCGGGGGGGATCGACTCCTACGAGCAGTACTTC. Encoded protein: CASSWGLAGGIDSYEQYF.

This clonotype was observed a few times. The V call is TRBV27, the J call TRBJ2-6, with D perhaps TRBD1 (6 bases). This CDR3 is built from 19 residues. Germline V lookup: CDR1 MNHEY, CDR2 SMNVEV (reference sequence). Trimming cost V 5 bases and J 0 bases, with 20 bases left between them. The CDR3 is CASSPKQGWVASGANVLTF. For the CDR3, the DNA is TGTGCCAGCAGTCCGAAACAGGGTTGGGTTGCCTCTGGGGCCAACGTCCTGACTTTC.

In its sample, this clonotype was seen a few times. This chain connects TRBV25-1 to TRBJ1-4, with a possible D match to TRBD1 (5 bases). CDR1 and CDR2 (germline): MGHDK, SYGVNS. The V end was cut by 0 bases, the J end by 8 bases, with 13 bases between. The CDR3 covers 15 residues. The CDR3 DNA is TGTGCCAGCAGTGAATATAGCACAGGTTGGGAAAAACTGTTTTTT. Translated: CASSEYSTGWEKLFF.

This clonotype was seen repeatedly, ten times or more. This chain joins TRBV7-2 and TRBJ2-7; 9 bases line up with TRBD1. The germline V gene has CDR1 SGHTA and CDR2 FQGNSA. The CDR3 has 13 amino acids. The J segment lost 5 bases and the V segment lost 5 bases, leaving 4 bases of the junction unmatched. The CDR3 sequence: CASSQGTGNEQYF. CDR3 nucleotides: TGTGCCAGCAGCCAGGGGACAGGGAACGAGCAGTACTTC. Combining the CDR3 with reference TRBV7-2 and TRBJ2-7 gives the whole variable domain GAGVSQSPSNKVTEKGKDVELRCDPISGHTALYWYRQSLGQGLEFLIYFQGNSAPDKSGLPSDRFSAERTGGSVSTLTIQRTQQEDSAVYLCASSQGTGNEQYFGPGTRLTVT.